These T cell receptor beta chains were read from a single sample in a study of T cell repertoires in cytomegalovirus infection. TCRdb re-called the reads with MiXCR, one entry per CDR3 protein. The table has just under 550,000 distinct CDR3 sequences, more than 25% seen once. Material: PBMCs. The receptors originated from a human donor in good health (CMV status not recorded). Some clones in this sample may be carry-over from other donors' samples. Each CDR3 is given with its conserved first and last residue. The D gene is left open where the match is weak. For some rows the clone size is stated as once, few or many, or as a class when expanded; others skip it.

V	D	J	size	CDR3	DNA
TRBV6-2/TRBV6-3	NA	TRBJ1-5	few	CASSLQVSEPQHF	TGTGCCAGCAGTCTACAGGTATCCGAGCCCCAGCATTTT
TRBV28	NA	TRBJ1-6	few	CASRDWSSYNSPLHF	TGTGCCAGTCGGGACTGGAGCTCCTATAATTCACCCCTCCACTTT
TRBV7-9	NA	TRBJ1-5	few	CASSLGFWGNQPQHF	TGTGCCAGCAGCTTAGGTTTCTGGGGGAATCAGCCCCAGCATTTT
TRBV7-2	NA	TRBJ1-1	many	CASSPQAGWPNTEAFF	TGTGCCAGCAGCCCCCAGGCGGGGTGGCCTAACACTGAAGCTTTCTTT
TRBV11-2	NA	TRBJ1-1	few	CASSFSAGTVIRNTEAFF	TGTGCCAGCAGCTTTTCTGCCGGGACGGTGATCAGGAACACTGAAGCTTTCTTT
TRBV11-2	TRBD1	TRBJ2-3	NA	CASSLGWGQGRDTQYF	TGTGCCAGCAGCTTAGGCTGGGGACAGGGTAGAGATACGCAGTATTTT
TRBV6-1	NA	TRBJ1-1	many	CASSDRVTEAFF	TGTGCCAGCAGTGATAGGGTTACTGAAGCTTTCTTT
TRBV19	NA	TRBJ1-5	NA	CASSIRYNQPQHF	TGTGCCAGTAGTATCCGGTATAATCAGCCCCAGCATTTT
TRBV6-5	TRBD2	TRBJ2-1	few	CATKVGLAAYNEQFF	TGTGCCACAAAAGTTGGACTAGCGGCCTACAATGAGCAGTTCTTC
TRBV7-2	NA	TRBJ2-4	few	CASSLNWAKNIQYF	TGTGCCAGCAGCTTAAACTGGGCCAAAAACATTCAGTACTTC
TRBV27	NA	TRBJ1-4	few	CASSSTGATNEKLFF	TGTGCCAGCAGTTCGACAGGTGCAACTAATGAAAAACTGTTTTTT
TRBV20-1	TRBD1	TRBJ1-5	many	CSTTDRGPGGNQPQHF	TGCAGTACTACTGACAGGGGGCCCGGTGGTAATCAGCCCCAGCATTTT
TRBV7-6	NA	TRBJ2-2	many	CASSWDNPSFAGELFF	TGTGCCAGCAGCTGGGACAACCCGTCATTCGCCGGGGAGCTGTTTTTT
TRBV19	NA	TRBJ1-5	few	CASSLSGTSNQPQHF	TGTGCCAGTAGTCTCTCCGGGACAAGTAATCAGCCCCAGCATTTT
TRBV2	NA	TRBJ2-7	few	CASSAPQLNEQYF	TGTGCCAGCAGTGCCCCGCAGCTTAACGAGCAGTACTTC
TRBV23-1	NA	TRBJ2-6	NA	CASSSSICTHSGANVLTF	TGCGCCAGCAGTTCTAGCATCTGCACACACTCTGGGGCCAACGTCCTGACTTTC
TRBV19	TRBD2	TRBJ2-1	few	CAAAGGSFSYNEQFF	TGTGCAGCGGCGGGAGGTTCCTTCTCCTACAATGAGCAGTTCTTC
TRBV7-9	TRBD2	TRBJ2-1	few	CASSQRTSGSNNEQFF	TGTGCCAGCAGCCAACGCACTAGCGGGAGCAACAATGAGCAGTTCTTC
TRBV30	NA	TRBJ1-4	NA	CAWSAMGEDEKLFF	TGTGCCTGGAGTGCGATGGGGGAGGATGAAAAACTGTTTTTT
TRBV19	NA	TRBJ2-3	NA	CASTPRSGTDTQYF	TGTGCCAGTACCCCACGGTCCGGGACGGATACGCAGTATTTT
TRBV6-2/TRBV6-3	TRBD2	TRBJ2-7	NA	CASSYQREGYEQYF	TGTGCCAGCAGTTACCAGCGGGAGGGCTACGAGCAGTACTTC
TRBV7-2	NA	TRBJ1-6	many	CASSSRATRSPLHF	TGTGCCAGCAGCTCCCGGGCTACTCGGTCACCCCTCCACTTT
TRBV7-2	TRBD2	TRBJ2-1	many	CASSLGGRASDEQFF	TGTGCCAGCAGCTTGGGCGGGAGGGCCAGCGATGAGCAGTTCTTC
TRBV12-3/TRBV12-4	NA	TRBJ1-6	NA	CASRPQGSYNSPLHF	TGTGCCAGCAGACCACAGGGCTCCTATAATTCACCCCTCCACTTT
TRBV6-1	TRBD2	TRBJ2-1	NA	CAASTSGQNNEQFF	TGTGCCGCATCAACTAGCGGGCAGAACAATGAGCAGTTCTTC
TRBV7-2	NA	TRBJ2-5	many	CASSLGGGRAQETQYF	TGTGCCAGCAGCTTAGGAGGGGGGAGGGCCCAAGAGACCCAGTACTTC
TRBV7-2	NA	TRBJ2-5	many	CASSLRGWSARGGVGTQYF	TGTGCCAGCAGCTTACGCGGGTGGTCGGCAAGGGGGGGTGTCGGGACCCAGTACTTC
TRBV20-1	TRBD2	TRBJ2-3	few	CSARDLAGADTQYF	TGCAGTGCTAGAGATCTAGCGGGAGCCGATACGCAGTATTTT
TRBV4-3	NA	TRBJ2-1	NA	CASSSSGYNEQFF	TGCGCCAGCAGCTCAAGCGGTTACAATGAGCAGTTCTTC
TRBV2	NA	TRBJ2-7	few	CASRPGHSSYEQYF	TGTGCCAGCAGGCCGGGACATTCCTCCTACGAGCAGTACTTC
TRBV18	NA	TRBJ2-1	few	CASSPKTSGPYNEQFF	TGTGCCAGCTCACCCAAGACCAGCGGACCCTACAATGAGCAGTTCTTC
TRBV24-1	NA	TRBJ2-3	NA	CATSDLFGDPSTDTQYF	TGTGCCACCAGTGATTTGTTCGGGGACCCTAGCACAGATACGCAGTATTTT
TRBV28	NA	TRBJ1-4	NA	CASSAELTRGAGEKLFF	TGTGCCAGCAGCGCCGAATTGACCAGAGGGGCCGGTGAAAAACTGTTTTTT
TRBV6-5	NA	TRBJ1-1	NA	CASSSPVGRPNTEAFF	TGTGCCAGCAGCTCTCCAGTTGGACGCCCGAACACTGAAGCTTTCTTT
TRBV6-2/TRBV6-3	NA	TRBJ1-5	many	CASSYSGAQPQHF	TGTGCCAGCAGTTACTCGGGGGCTCAGCCCCAGCATTTT
TRBV7-6	TRBD2	TRBJ2-4	few	CASSLGLAGGKNIQYF	TGTGCCAGCAGCTTAGGGCTAGCGGGAGGGAAAAACATTCAGTACTTC
TRBV6-5	NA	TRBJ2-5	NA	CASSYSIRVETQYF	TGTGCCAGCAGTTACTCGATCAGGGTGGAGACCCAGTACTTC
TRBV7-9	TRBD2	TRBJ2-1	many	CASSPRPGLANNEQFF	TGTGCCAGCAGCCCACGCCCGGGACTAGCTAACAATGAGCAGTTCTTC
TRBV6-5	NA	TRBJ1-2	few	CASSYSGAGYYGYTF	TGTGCCAGCAGTTACTCCGGGGCGGGCTACTATGGCTACACCTTC
TRBV28	TRBD1	TRBJ1-1	NA	CASSFPTGTGAAEAFF	TGTGCCAGCAGTTTCCCGACCGGGACAGGGGCTGCTGAAGCTTTCTTT
TRBV28	NA	TRBJ2-7	NA	CASSFQGRASYEQYF	TGTGCCAGCAGTTTTCAGGGGCGGGCCTCCTACGAGCAGTACTTC